This TCR beta chain came from a study of identical twins. TCRdb re-called the 5' RACE reads with MiXCR, one entry per CDR3 protein. The table shows 200,000 to 250,000 distinct CDR3 sequences, with more than 13% occurring only once. Study-wide results and caveats: Shared out-of-frame alpha sequences (those common to twins) showed excess low generation probability. Models underestimated how often monozygotic twins shared out-of-frame TCR alpha. Invariant cells of the MAIT and iNKT types might have partly distorted the zero-insertion analyses. For cord blood, abundant beta clonotypes had fewer insertions, unlike memory repertoires, which showed none.

Concerning this clonotype itself: Its antigen is still unknown.

This TCR came from a woman aged 18-29 years in good health. The sequencing input was memory (CD45RO+) T cells sorted from blood.

The CDR3 DNA reads TGTGCCACCAGTGATCCCGGGAGACCCGGCAATGAGCAGTTCTTC. Its protein is CATSDPGRPGNEQFF. V is TRBV24-1 and J is TRBJ2-1; D perhaps matches TRBD2 (6 bases). Per germline, CDR1 KGHDR and CDR2 SFDVKD. The CDR3 has 15 amino acids. Trimming took 3 bases from V and 6 from J, leaving 14 bases between them.